The source of this T cell receptor (beta chain) is a study of identical twins. TCRdb independently ran MiXCR on the 5' RACE reads; one entry per CDR3 protein. The sample gives some 210,000 distinct CDR3 sequences, 15% to 20% of which show up once; 35% to 45% is in the top ten. Study-wide results and limits: Instead of following the same donors, the conclusions were based on cross-sectional statistical analysis. Cord blood beta clonotypes that were abundant carried fewer insertions, and memory repertoires showed no such trend.

Of note for this clonotype: Its antigen is as yet unknown.

Germline CDR1 SQVTM, CDR2 ANQGSEA. The trim removed 7 bases at V and 5 bases at J, leaving 8 bases unmatched. The CDR3 sequence is 14 residues long. The same sample was also used in a study of T cells expressing NK-cell markers. This second study notes: Eight donors were sequenced, of whom seven were HCMV-seropositive, while the remaining one was HCMV-seronegative. It was still unclear whether expanded NKG2C+ T cell clones were HCMV specific.

The V and J genes are TRBV29-1 and TRBJ2-1, with 10 positions matching TRBD2. Material: CD8+ T cells sorted from blood. The TCR was taken from a woman aged 18 to 35 in good health. CDR3 coding DNA: TGCAGCGCTAAAGCGGGAGGGCCCAACAATGAGCAGTTCTTC. The encoded protein is CSAKAGGPNNEQFF.